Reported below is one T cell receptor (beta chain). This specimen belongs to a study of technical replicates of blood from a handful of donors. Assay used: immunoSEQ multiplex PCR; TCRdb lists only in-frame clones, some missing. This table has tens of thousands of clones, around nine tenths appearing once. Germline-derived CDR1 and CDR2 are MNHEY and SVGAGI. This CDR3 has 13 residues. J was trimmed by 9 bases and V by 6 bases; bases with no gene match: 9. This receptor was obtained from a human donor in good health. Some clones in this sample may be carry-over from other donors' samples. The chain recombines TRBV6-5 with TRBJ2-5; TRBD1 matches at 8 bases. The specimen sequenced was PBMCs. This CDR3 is CASRWGMTGAQYF. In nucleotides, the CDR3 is TGTGCCAGCAGGTGGGGGATGACAGGGGCCCAGTACTTC.